Listed below are T cell receptor beta chains from one sample, sequenced in a study of cytomegalovirus exposure and HLA in healthy donors. Repertoires were generated with immunoSEQ multiplex PCR, while TCRdb's copy carries only in-frame clones and drops some. The sample includes 150,000 or so clones, roughly 79% of them seen just once. Sequences were obtained from PBMCs. These receptors all stem from a woman aged 40 to 50 in good health and CMV-seropositive. Each CDR3 is given with its conserved first and last residue. Each record gives: J gene, V gene, CDR3 protein.

j_gene: TRBJ2-1
v_gene: TRBV4-2
CDR3aa: CASSQGGDYYNEQFF

j_gene: TRBJ1-2
v_gene: TRBV2
CDR3aa: CASSPVQGLGGYTF

j_gene: TRBJ2-5
v_gene: TRBV9
CDR3aa: CASSSTDILTETQYF

j_gene: TRBJ1-2
v_gene: TRBV7-2
CDR3aa: CAGSLLTGQNYGYTF

j_gene: TRBJ2-5
v_gene: TRBV7-7
CDR3aa: CASSRGLERTQYF

j_gene: TRBJ2-7
v_gene: TRBV5-1
CDR3aa: CASSGQGAGEQYF

j_gene: TRBJ2-7
v_gene: TRBV7-2
CDR3aa: CASSSQSGTGIPYEQYF

j_gene: TRBJ2-2
v_gene: TRBV28
CDR3aa: CASRAGGPANTGELFF

j_gene: TRBJ2-3
v_gene: TRBV4-2
CDR3aa: CASSQGSGTDTQYF

j_gene: TRBJ1-2
v_gene: TRBV29-1
CDR3aa: CSVEPGSGYTF

j_gene: TRBJ1-1
v_gene: TRBV5-1
CDR3aa: CASSGTGSVNTEAFF

j_gene: TRBJ2-5
v_gene: TRBV6-5
CDR3aa: CASSYGSGGQETQYF

j_gene: TRBJ1-2
v_gene: TRBV6-6
CDR3aa: CASSPVSARAYGYTF

j_gene: TRBJ2-5
v_gene: TRBV9
CDR3aa: CASSEEGFGGGETQYF

j_gene: TRBJ2-7
v_gene: TRBV5-1
CDR3aa: CASSSGQISYEQYF

j_gene: TRBJ2-3
v_gene: TRBV29-1
CDR3aa: CSVGGGTSTDTQYF

j_gene: TRBJ2-7
v_gene: TRBV6-4
CDR3aa: CASSGIPDYEQYF

j_gene: TRBJ1-1
v_gene: TRBV10-3
CDR3aa: CAITQDRGLGNTEAFF

j_gene: TRBJ1-1
v_gene: TRBV9
CDR3aa: CASSLNTGSTEAFF

j_gene: TRBJ1-4
v_gene: TRBV6-1
CDR3aa: CASSELAGAEKLFF

j_gene: TRBJ2-7
v_gene: TRBV2
CDR3aa: CASSERLAGPSYEQYF

j_gene: TRBJ2-2
v_gene: TRBV6-5
CDR3aa: CATRGRQKISGELFF

j_gene: TRBJ2-4
v_gene: TRBV6-1
CDR3aa: CASSEASSGGGVQYF

j_gene: TRBJ1-1
v_gene: TRBV2
CDR3aa: CASSEARQGNTEAFF

j_gene: TRBJ2-1
v_gene: TRBV19
CDR3aa: CASSISRAGGLDEQFF

j_gene: TRBJ2-7
v_gene: TRBV9
CDR3aa: CASSVAPPGQGSYEQYF

j_gene: TRBJ1-2
v_gene: TRBV15
CDR3aa: CATSRPGTESTNYGYTF

j_gene: TRBJ1-1
v_gene: TRBV6-5
CDR3aa: CASRQGGRTEAFF

j_gene: TRBJ2-7
v_gene: TRBV6-1
CDR3aa: CASSVPGQAHYEQYF

j_gene: TRBJ1-2
v_gene: TRBV2
CDR3aa: CASSVDRTGVVYGYTF

j_gene: TRBJ1-1
v_gene: TRBV19
CDR3aa: CASSPQTGLMNTEAFF

j_gene: TRBJ1-4
v_gene: TRBV9
CDR3aa: CASSLSGLVNEKLFF

j_gene: TRBJ1-6
v_gene: TRBV7-2
CDR3aa: CASSPPGGPYDSPLHF

j_gene: TRBJ2-3
v_gene: TRBV2
CDR3aa: CASSLETSGGPTDTQYF

j_gene: TRBJ1-2
v_gene: TRBV7-9
CDR3aa: CASSFELDYGYTF

j_gene: TRBJ1-2
v_gene: TRBV5-1
CDR3aa: CASSLSGNSNYGYTF

j_gene: TRBJ2-2
v_gene: TRBV6-1
CDR3aa: CASSEVNTNTGELFF

j_gene: TRBJ1-5
v_gene: TRBV19
CDR3aa: CASRQANSNQPQHF

j_gene: TRBJ1-1
v_gene: TRBV7-9
CDR3aa: CASSLRGGAFF

j_gene: TRBJ1-6
v_gene: TRBV28
CDR3aa: CASSLPSIGPLHF

j_gene: TRBJ2-3
v_gene: TRBV4-1
CDR3aa: CASSQEPGLAGGGSGTDTQYF

j_gene: TRBJ1-6
v_gene: TRBV7-2
CDR3aa: CASRKGTLGGSPLHF

j_gene: TRBJ2-7
v_gene: TRBV5-5
CDR3aa: CASSLVGRGTSLSSYEQYF

j_gene: TRBJ2-1
v_gene: TRBV4-1
CDR3aa: CASSLPSGGIYEQFF